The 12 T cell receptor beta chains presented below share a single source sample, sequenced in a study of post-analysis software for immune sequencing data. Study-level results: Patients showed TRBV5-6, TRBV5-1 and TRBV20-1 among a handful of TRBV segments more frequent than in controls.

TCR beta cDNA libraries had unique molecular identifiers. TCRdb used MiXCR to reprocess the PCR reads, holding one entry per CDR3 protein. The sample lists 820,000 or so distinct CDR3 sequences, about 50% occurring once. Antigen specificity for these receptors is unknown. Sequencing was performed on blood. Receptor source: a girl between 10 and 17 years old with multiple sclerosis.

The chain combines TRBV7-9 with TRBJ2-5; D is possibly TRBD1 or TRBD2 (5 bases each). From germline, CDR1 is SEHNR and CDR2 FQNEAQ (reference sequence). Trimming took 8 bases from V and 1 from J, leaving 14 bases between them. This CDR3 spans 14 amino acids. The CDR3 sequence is CASAGDGPQETQYF. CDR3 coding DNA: TGTGCCAGCGCCGGGGACGGCCCCCAAGAGACCCAGTACTTC.

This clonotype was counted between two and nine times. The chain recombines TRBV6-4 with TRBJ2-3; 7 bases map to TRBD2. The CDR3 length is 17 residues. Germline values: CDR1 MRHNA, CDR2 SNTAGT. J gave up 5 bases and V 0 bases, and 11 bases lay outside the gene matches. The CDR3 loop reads CASSDSATSVGGDTQYF. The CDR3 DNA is TGTGCCAGCAGTGACTCAGCTACTAGCGTGGGTGGAGATACGCAGTATTTT.

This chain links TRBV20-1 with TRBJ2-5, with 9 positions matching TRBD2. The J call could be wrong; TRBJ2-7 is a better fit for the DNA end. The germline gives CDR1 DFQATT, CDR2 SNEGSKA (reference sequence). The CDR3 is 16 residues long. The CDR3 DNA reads TGCAGTGCTAGGGCGCCGAGGACTAGCGAAGCCTACGAGCAGTACTTC. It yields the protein CSARAPRTSEAYEQYF.

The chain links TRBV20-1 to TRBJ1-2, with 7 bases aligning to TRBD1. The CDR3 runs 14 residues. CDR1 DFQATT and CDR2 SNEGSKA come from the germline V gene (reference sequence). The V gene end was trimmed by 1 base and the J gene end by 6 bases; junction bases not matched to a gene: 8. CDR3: CSARVGQTIHGYTF. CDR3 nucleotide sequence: TGCAGTGCTAGAGTGGGACAGACAATACATGGCTACACCTTC.

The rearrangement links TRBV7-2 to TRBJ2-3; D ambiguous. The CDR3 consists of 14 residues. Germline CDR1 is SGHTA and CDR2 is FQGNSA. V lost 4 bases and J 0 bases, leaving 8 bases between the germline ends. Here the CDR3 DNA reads TGTGCCAGCAGCTCCGACGGGAGCACAGATACGCAGTATTTT. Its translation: CASSSDGSTDTQYF.

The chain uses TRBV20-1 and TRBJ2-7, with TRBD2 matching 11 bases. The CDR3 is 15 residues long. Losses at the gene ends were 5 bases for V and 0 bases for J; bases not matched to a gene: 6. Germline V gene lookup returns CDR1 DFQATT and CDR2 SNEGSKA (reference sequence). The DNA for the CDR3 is TGCAGTGCTCGAACCGGGACTAGCGGCTCCTACGAGCAGTACTTC. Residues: CSARTGTSGSYEQYF.

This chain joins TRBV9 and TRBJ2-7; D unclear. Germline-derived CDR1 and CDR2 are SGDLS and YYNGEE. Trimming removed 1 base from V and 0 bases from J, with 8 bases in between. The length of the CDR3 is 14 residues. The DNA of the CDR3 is TGTGCCAGCAGCGTACACATCAACTCCTACGAGCAGTACTTC. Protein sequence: CASSVHINSYEQYF.

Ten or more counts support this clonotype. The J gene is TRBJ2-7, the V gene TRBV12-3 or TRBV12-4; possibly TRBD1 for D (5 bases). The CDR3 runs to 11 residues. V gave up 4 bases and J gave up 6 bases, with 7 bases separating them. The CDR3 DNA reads TGTGCCAGCAGTTCAGGGATCGAGCAGTACTTC. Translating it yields CASSSGIEQYF.

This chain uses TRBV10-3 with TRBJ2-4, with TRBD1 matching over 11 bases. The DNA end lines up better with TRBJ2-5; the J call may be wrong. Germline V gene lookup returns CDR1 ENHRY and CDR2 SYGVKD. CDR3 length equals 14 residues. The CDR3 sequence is CAIRRTGGVETQYF. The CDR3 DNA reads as TGTGCCATCAGAAGGACAGGGGGCGTCGAGACCCAGTACTTC.

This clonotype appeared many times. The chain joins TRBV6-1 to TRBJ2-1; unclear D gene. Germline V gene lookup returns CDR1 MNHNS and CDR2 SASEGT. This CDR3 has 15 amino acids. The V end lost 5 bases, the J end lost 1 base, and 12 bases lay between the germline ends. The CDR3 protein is CASSLWWQSYNEQFF. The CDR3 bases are TGTGCCAGCAGTCTATGGTGGCAATCCTACAATGAGCAGTTCTTC.

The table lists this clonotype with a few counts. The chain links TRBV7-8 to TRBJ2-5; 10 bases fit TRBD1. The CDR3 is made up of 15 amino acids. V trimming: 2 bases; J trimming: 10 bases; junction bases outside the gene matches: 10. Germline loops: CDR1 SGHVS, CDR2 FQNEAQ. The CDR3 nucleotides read TGTGCCAGCAGCTTATCTGAACGGACAGGGGGGAACCAGTACTTC. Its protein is CASSLSERTGGNQYF.

CDR3 sequence (DNA): TGCAGTGCTCGCAATTCGGGGCAGGGGGCTGCTGAAGCTTTCTTT. Its translation: CSARNSGQGAAEAFF. This chain connects TRBV20-1 to TRBJ1-1; TRBD1 agrees at 8 bases. J lost 6 bases, V lost 5 bases, and 14 bases had no gene match. CDR1 DFQATT and CDR2 SNEGSKA come from the germline V gene (reference sequence). The CDR3 length is 15 residues.